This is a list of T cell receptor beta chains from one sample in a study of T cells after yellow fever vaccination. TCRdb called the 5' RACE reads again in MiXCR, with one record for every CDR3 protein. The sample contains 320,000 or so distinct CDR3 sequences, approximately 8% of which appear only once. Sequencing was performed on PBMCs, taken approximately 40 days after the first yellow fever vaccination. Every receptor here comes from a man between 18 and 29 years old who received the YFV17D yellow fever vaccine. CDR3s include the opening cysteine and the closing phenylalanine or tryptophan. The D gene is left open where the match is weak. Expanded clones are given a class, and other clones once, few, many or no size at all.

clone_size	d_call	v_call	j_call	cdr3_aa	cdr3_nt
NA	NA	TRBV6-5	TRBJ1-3	CASSYGAVGNTIYF	TGTGCCAGCAGTTATGGAGCTGTGGGAAACACCATATATTTT
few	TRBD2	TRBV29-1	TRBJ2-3	CSGGLGEKDTQYF	TGCAGCGGGGGACTAGGGGAAAAAGATACGCAGTATTTT
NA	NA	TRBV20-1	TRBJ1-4	CSARDLEKLFF	TGCAGTGCTAGAGATTTAGAAAAACTGTTTTTT
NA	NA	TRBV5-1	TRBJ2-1	CASSLQEQFF	TGCGCCAGCAGTTTACAGGAGCAGTTCTTC
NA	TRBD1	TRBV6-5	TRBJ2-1	CASSYTRDRAINEQFF	TGTGCCAGCAGTTATACTCGGGACAGGGCTATCAATGAGCAGTTCTTC
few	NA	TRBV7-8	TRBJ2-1	CASSPSRVYNEQFF	TGTGCCAGCAGCCCCTCTAGAGTCTACAATGAGCAGTTCTTC
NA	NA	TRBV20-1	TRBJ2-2	CSASPQNTGELFF	TGCAGTGCTAGCCCCCAGAACACCGGGGAGCTGTTTTTT
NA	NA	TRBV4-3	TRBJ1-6	CASSQDGPNISPLHF	TGCGCCAGCAGCCAAGACGGTCCGAATATTTCACCCCTCCACTTT
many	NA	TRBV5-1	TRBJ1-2	CASSLGRGGGYTF	TGCGCCAGCAGCTTGGGTCGAGGGGGAGGCTACACCTTC
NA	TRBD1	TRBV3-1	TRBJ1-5	CASSQVFQGATGQPQHF	TGTGCCAGCAGCCAAGTTTTTCAGGGGGCGACGGGTCAGCCCCAGCATTTT
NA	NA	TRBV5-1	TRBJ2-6	CASSRWPQGANVLTF	TGCGCCAGCAGCAGGTGGCCCCAGGGGGCCAACGTCCTGACTTTC
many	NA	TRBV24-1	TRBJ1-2	CATQTNGALDGYTF	TGTGCCACTCAGACCAACGGGGCCTTGGATGGCTACACCTTC
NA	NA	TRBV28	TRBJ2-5	CASSGNSETQYF	TGTGCCAGCAGTGGGAATTCGGAGACCCAGTACTTC
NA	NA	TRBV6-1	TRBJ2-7	CASSPTEQYF	TGTGCCAGCAGCCCTACCGAGCAGTACTTC
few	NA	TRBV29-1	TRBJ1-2	CSVLENYGYTF	TGCAGCGTTTTGGAGAACTATGGCTACACCTTC
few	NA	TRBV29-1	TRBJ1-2	CSVAVNSYGYTF	TGCAGCGTTGCGGTTAACTCCTATGGCTACACCTTC
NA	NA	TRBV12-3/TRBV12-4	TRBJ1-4	CASSFFGAGEKLFF	TGTGCCAGCAGTTTTTTTGGGGCGGGTGAAAAACTGTTTTTT
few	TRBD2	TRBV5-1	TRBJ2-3	CASSLASGVTDTQYF	TGCGCCAGCAGCTTGGCTAGCGGGGTCACAGATACGCAGTATTTT
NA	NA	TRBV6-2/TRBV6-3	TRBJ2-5	CASSYSTGGLGTQYF	TGTGCCAGCAGTTACTCGACCGGGGGCCTCGGGACCCAGTACTTC
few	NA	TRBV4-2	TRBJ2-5	CASSQVHREETQYF	TGTGCCAGCAGCCAAGTGCACAGGGAAGAGACCCAGTACTTC
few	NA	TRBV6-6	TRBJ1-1	CASLDGAGRAFF	TGTGCCAGCCTTGATGGGGCAGGGCGAGCTTTCTTT
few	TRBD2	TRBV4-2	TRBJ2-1	CASSPTSGGALEQFF	TGTGCCAGCAGCCCGACTAGCGGGGGGGCTCTCGAGCAGTTCTTC
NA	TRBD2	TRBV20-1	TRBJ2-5	CSAVNGGIGETQYF	TGCAGTGCCGTTAACGGGGGGATCGGGGAGACCCAGTACTTC
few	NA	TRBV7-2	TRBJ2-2	CASSFGGGEGSGELFF	TGTGCCAGCAGCTTCGGTGGAGGGGAAGGTTCCGGGGAGCTGTTTTTT
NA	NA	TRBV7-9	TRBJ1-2	CASSFGGRRVGGYTF	TGTGCCAGCAGCTTCGGAGGGAGAAGGGTTGGAGGCTACACCTTC
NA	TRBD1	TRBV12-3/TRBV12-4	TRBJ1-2	CASSPPGGSLGYTF	TGTGCCAGCAGTCCCCCAGGGGGATCGCTTGGCTACACCTTC
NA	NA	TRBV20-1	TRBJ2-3	CSAPQGTAGDTQYF	TGCAGTGCTCCCCAAGGGACCGCCGGAGATACGCAGTATTTT
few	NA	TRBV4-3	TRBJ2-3	CASSQSTPLSSRTQYF	TGCGCCAGCAGCCAATCCACCCCCCTCTCTAGCAGGACGCAGTATTTT
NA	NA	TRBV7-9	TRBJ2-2	CTSSFLSGGSGELFF	TGTACCAGCAGCTTCTTATCCGGGGGAAGCGGGGAGCTGTTTTTT
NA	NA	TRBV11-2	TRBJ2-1	CASSLGAGFINEQFF	TGTGCCAGCAGCTTAGGGGCGGGGTTCATCAATGAGCAGTTCTTC
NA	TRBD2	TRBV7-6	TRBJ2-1	CASLLRGGLDNEQFF	TGTGCCAGCCTTCTGCGGGGGGGCTTAGATAATGAGCAGTTCTTC
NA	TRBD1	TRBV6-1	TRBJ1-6	CASRAGGHSPLHF	TGTGCCAGCAGGGCAGGGGGGCATTCACCCCTCCACTTT
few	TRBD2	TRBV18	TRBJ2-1	CASSPPKAGGYNEQFF	TGTGCCAGCTCACCACCGAAAGCGGGGGGCTACAATGAGCAGTTCTTC
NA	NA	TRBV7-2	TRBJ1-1	CASSSPYKMNTEAFF	TGTGCCAGCAGTTCTCCCTACAAGATGAACACTGAAGCTTTCTTT
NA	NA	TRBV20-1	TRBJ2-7	CSARGEDQTYEQYF	TGCAGTGCTAGAGGTGAAGACCAGACCTACGAGCAGTACTTC
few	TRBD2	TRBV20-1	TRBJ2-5	CSAREAGGNFAETQYF	TGCAGTGCTAGAGAAGCGGGGGGGAACTTTGCAGAGACCCAGTACTTC
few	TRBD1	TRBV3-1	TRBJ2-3	CASRWTGKTDTQYF	TGTGCCAGCAGGTGGACAGGGAAGACAGATACGCAGTATTTT
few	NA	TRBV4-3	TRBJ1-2	CASSRRTANYGYTF	TGCGCCAGCAGCCGCCGGACAGCCAACTATGGCTACACCTTC
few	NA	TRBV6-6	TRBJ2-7	CASRGGIGYEQYF	TGTGCCAGCCGAGGGGGGATAGGGTACGAGCAGTACTTC
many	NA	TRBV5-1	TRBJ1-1	CASSFAPNTEAFF	TGCGCCAGCAGCTTCGCACCGAACACTGAAGCTTTCTTT
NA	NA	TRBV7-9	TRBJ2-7	CASSFGTQPYEQYF	TGTGCCAGCAGCTTCGGGACACAGCCCTACGAGCAGTACTTC
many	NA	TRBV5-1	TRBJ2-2	CASSLTARRATGELFF	TGCGCCAGCAGCCTGACCGCTCGACGGGCCACCGGGGAGCTGTTTTTT
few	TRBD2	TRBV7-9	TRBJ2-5	CASRPPGLAGGTQYF	TGTGCCAGCAGACCACCGGGACTAGCAGGAGGGACCCAGTACTTC
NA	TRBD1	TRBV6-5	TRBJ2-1	CASISTGVENNEQFF	TGTGCCAGCATTTCGACAGGGGTCGAGAACAATGAGCAGTTCTTC
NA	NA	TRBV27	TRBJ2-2	CASSFGRGGTGELFF	TGTGCCAGCAGTTTTGGCAGGGGAGGGACCGGGGAGCTGTTTTTT
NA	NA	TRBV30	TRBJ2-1	CAWSVLSWAGSYNEQFF	TGTGCCTGGAGTGTACTTTCGTGGGCGGGATCGTACAATGAGCAGTTCTTC
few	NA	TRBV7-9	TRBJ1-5	CASSLSRGASYDQPQHF	TGTGCCAGCAGCTTATCACGGGGCGCCTCGTACGATCAGCCCCAGCATTTT
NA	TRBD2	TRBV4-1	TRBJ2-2	CASSQDDRAGSRELFF	TGCGCCAGCAGCCAAGATGACAGAGCGGGGTCTAGGGAGCTGTTTTTT
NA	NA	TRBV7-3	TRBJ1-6	CISEIVSGSPLHF	TGCATATCCGAGATTGTCTCCGGTTCACCCCTCCACTTT
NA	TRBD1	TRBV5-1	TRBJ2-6	CASSLEGAFSGANVLTF	TGCGCCAGCAGCTTGGAGGGGGCCTTCTCTGGGGCCAACGTCCTGACTTTC
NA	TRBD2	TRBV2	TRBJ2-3	CASGGEYTDTQYF	TGTGCCAGTGGGGGGGAATACACAGATACGCAGTATTTT
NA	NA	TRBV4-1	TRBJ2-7	CASSQEGREWEEQYF	TGCGCCAGCAGCCAAGAGGGCAGGGAGTGGGAAGAGCAGTACTTC
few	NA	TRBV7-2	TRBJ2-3	CASSFYGATDTQYF	TGTGCCAGCAGCTTCTATGGGGCCACAGATACGCAGTATTTT
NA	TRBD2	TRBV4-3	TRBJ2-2	CASSQPSGGTGELFF	TGCGCCAGCAGCCAGCCTAGCGGGGGCACCGGGGAGCTGTTTTTT
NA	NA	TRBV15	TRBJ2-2	CATSRSRLRHLNTGELFF	TGTGCCACCAGCAGGTCGCGACTCCGGCATCTGAACACCGGGGAGCTGTTTTTT
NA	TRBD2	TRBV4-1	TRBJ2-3	CASSRGTSGGDTQYF	TGCGCCAGCAGCCGTGGGACTAGCGGGGGAGATACGCAGTATTTT